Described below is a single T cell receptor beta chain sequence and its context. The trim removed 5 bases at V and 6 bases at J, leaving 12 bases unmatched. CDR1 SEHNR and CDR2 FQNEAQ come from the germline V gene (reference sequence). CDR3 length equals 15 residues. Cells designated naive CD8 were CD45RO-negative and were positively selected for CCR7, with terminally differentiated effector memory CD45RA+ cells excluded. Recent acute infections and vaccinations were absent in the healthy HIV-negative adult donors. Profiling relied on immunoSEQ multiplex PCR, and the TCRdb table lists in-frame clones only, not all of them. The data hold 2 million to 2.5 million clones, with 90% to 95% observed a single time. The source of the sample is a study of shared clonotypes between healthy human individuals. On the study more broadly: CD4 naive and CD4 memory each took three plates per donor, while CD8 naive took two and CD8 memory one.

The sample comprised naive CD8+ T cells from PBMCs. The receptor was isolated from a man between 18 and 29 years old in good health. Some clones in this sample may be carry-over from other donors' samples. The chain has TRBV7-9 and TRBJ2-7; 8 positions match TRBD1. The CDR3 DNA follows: TGTGCCAGCAGCCCCCGGACAGGGAAGGCCTTCGAGCAGTACTTC. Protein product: CASSPRTGKAFEQYF. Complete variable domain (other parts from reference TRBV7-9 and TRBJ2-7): DTGVSQNPRHKITKRGQNVTFRCDPISEHNRLYWYRQTLGQGPEFLTYFQNEAQLEKSRLLSDRFSAERPKGSFSTLEIQRTEQGDSAMYLCASSPRTGKAFEQYFGPGTRLTVT.